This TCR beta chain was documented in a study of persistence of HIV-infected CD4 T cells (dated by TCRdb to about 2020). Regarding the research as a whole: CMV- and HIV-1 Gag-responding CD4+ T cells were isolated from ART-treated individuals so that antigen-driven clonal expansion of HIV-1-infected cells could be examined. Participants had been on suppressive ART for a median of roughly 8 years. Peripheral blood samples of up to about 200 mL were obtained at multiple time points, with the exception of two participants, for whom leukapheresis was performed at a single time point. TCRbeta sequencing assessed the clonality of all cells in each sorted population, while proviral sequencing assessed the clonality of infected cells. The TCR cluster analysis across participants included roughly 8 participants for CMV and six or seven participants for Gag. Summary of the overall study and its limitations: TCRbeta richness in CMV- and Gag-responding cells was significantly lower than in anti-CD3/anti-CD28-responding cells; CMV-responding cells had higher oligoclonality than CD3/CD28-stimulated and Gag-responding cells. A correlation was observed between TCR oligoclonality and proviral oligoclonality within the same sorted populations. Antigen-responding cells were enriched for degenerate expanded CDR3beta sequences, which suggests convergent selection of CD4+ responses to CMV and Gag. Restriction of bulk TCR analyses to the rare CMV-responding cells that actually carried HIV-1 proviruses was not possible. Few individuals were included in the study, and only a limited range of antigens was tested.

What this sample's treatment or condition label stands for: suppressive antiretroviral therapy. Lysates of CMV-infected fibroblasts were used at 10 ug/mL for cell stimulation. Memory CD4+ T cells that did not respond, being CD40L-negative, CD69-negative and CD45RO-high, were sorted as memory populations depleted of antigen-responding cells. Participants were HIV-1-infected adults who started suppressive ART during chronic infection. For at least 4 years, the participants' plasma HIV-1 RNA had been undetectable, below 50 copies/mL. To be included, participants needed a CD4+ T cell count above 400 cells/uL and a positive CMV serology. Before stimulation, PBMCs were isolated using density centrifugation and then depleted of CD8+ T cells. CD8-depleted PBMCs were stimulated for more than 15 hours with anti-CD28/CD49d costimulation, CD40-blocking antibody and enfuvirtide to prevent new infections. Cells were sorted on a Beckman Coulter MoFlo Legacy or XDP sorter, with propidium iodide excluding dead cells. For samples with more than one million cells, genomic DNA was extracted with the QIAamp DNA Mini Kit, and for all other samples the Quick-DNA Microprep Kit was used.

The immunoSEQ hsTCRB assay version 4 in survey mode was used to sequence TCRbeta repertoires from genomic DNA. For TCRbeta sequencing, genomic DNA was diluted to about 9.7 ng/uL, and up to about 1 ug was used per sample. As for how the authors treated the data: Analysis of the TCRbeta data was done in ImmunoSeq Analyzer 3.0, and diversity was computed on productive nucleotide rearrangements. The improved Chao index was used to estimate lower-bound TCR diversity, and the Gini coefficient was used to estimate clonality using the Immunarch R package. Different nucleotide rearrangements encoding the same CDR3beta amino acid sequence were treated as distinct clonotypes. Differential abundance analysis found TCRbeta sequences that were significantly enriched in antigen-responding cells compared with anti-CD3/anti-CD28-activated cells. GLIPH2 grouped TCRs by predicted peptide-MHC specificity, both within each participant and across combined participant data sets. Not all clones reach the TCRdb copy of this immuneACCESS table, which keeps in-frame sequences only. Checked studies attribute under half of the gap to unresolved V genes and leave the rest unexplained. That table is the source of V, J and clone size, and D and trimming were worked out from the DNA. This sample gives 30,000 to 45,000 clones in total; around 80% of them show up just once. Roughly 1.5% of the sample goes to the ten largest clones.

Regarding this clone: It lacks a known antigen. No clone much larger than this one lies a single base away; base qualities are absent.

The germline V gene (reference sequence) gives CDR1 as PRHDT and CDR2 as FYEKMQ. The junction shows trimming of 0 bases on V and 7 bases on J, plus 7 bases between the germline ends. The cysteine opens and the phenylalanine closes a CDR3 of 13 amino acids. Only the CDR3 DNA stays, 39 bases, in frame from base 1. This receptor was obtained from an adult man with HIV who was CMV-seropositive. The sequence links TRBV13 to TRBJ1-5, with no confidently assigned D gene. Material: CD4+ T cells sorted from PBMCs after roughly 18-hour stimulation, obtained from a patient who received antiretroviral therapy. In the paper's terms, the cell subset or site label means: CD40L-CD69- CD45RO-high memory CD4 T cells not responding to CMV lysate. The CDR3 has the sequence CASSLGTAQPQHF. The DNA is TGTGCCAGCAGCTTAGGGACTGCCCAGCCCCAGCATTTT.